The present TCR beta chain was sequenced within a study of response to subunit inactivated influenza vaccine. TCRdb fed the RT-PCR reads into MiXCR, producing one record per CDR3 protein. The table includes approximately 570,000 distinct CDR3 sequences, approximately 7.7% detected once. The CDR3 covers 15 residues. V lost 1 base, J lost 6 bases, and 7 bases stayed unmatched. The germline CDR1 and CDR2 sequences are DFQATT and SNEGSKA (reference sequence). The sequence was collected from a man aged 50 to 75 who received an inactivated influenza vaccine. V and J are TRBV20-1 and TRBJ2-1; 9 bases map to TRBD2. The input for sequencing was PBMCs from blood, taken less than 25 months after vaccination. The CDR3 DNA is TGCAGTGCTAGAGTGCGGGAGGGCCAATCCAATGAGCAGTTCTTC. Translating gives CSARVREGQSNEQFF.